Listed below are T cell receptor beta chains from one sample, sequenced in a study of T cell responses to AZD1222 COVID-19 vaccine. Some clones are missing from TCRdb's copy, which holds only in-frame ones; the method was immunoSEQ multiplex PCR. The sample holds about 120,000 clones, 70% to 90% seen once. Sequencing used peripheral blood, obtained 28 days after the second AZD1222 dose. These receptors came from an adult who received the AZD1222 COVID-19 vaccine. The CDR3 runs from the conserved cysteine through the conserved F or W. D genes are given only for firm matches. Expanded clones are given a class, and other clones once, few, many or no size at all.

clone_size | d_call | j_call | v_call | cdr3_aa | cdr3_nt
- | - | TRBJ2-5 | TRBV5-1 | CASRGEETQYF | TGCGCCAGCAGGGGGGAAGAGACCCAGTACTTC
- | - | TRBJ1-2 | TRBV19 | CASSIQFANYGYTF | TGTGCCAGTAGTATTCAGTTTGCTAACTATGGCTACACCTTC
- | - | TRBJ2-2 | TRBV6-5 | CAHTGGGADTGELFF | TGTGCGCACACTGGGGGGGGCGCCGATACCGGGGAGCTGTTTTTT
- | - | TRBJ2-3 | TRBV5-1 | CASSLANGGPLTDTQYF | TGCGCCAGCAGCTTGGCCAACGGGGGCCCCCTCACAGATACGCAGTATTTT
- | TRBD2 | TRBJ2-1 | TRBV6-5 | CASSWGGGNEQFF | TGTGCCAGCAGTTGGGGCGGGGGCAATGAGCAGTTCTTC
- | TRBD1 | TRBJ1-1 | TRBV7-2 | CASSFPGGNTEAFF | TGTGCCAGCAGCTTCCCAGGGGGTAACACTGAAGCTTTCTTT
- | - | TRBJ1-6 | TRBV2 | CASSGVQRNSPLHF | TGTGCCAGCAGTGGGGTACAGAGAAATTCACCCCTCCACTTT
- | - | TRBJ1-1 | TRBV21-1 | CASSLGAGGMNTEAFF | TGTGCCAGCAGCCTAGGGGCAGGGGGAATGAACACTGAAGCTTTCTTT
- | - | TRBJ2-7 | TRBV10-3 | CAISDASYEQYF | TGTGCCATCAGTGACGCCTCCTACGAGCAGTACTTC
- | - | TRBJ1-2 | TRBV12-3/TRBV12-4 | CASSPDRVLGYTF | TGTGCCAGCAGTCCGGATCGGGTGCTTGGCTACACCTTC
- | - | TRBJ2-7 | TRBV7-2 | CASRGIASPSVEQYF | TGTGCCAGCAGGGGGATAGCGTCCCCCTCGGTTGAGCAGTACTTC
- | TRBD2 | TRBJ2-3 | TRBV4-2 | CASTEAAFLAGLPQGQYF | TGTGCCAGCACCGAAGCGGCGTTCCTAGCGGGTCTCCCTCAGGGGCAGTATTTT
- | TRBD1 | TRBJ2-7 | TRBV7-3 | CASSLGDSPYEQYF | TGTGCCAGCAGCTTAGGGGACAGCCCGTACGAGCAGTACTTC
- | TRBD1 | TRBJ1-2 | TRBV19 | CASSTPGTGGAWGYTF | TGTGCCAGTAGTACCCCCGGGACAGGGGGCGCATGGGGCTACACCTTC
- | TRBD1 | TRBJ1-3 | TRBV2 | CASRVRGQGLGNTIYF | TGTGCCAGCAGGGTTAGGGGACAGGGCCTCGGAAACACCATATATTTT
- | TRBD2 | TRBJ2-3 | TRBV27 | CASSLYSGTSGSTDTQYF | TGTGCCAGCAGTTTATACTCCGGGACTAGCGGGAGCACAGATACGCAGTATTTT
- | - | TRBJ1-4 | TRBV12-3/TRBV12-4 | CASSSANEKLFF | TGTGCCAGCAGTTCCGCGAATGAAAAACTGTTTTTT
- | - | TRBJ1-1 | TRBV5-8 | CASSFWGGLEAFF | TGTGCCAGCAGTTTCTGGGGTGGACTTGAAGCTTTCTTT
few | - | TRBJ1-5 | TRBV2 | CASRVQGGAQPQHF | TGTGCCAGCAGAGTACAGGGAGGGGCTCAGCCCCAGCATTTT
- | - | TRBJ1-5 | TRBV27 | CASSLLQGLNQPQHF | TGTGCCAGCAGCCTTCTACAGGGTCTAAATCAGCCCCAGCATTTT
- | TRBD2 | TRBJ2-2 | TRBV7-2 | CASSTKAGGLRTGELFF | TGTGCCAGCAGCACAAAAGCGGGAGGATTACGCACCGGGGAGCTGTTTTTT
- | TRBD2 | TRBJ2-3 | TRBV15 | CATSSGLAASTDTQYF | TGTGCCACCAGCAGTGGGCTAGCGGCCAGCACAGATACGCAGTATTTT
- | TRBD1 | TRBJ1-2 | TRBV4-1 | CARSRPGQGGGYGYTF | TGCGCCCGCAGCCGCCCGGGACAGGGCGGTGGGTATGGCTACACCTTC
few | - | TRBJ2-2 | TRBV5-5 | CASSAVLENTGELFF | TGTGCCAGCAGCGCTGTCCTAGAAAACACCGGGGAGCTGTTTTTT
- | TRBD2 | TRBJ2-7 | TRBV7-3 | CASSSGAGASEQYF | TGTGCCAGCAGCTCGGGAGCGGGAGCCTCCGAGCAGTACTTC
- | - | TRBJ1-1 | TRBV3-1/TRBV3-2 | CASSRRMGGRSLNTEAFF | TGTGCCAGCAGCCGCCGGATGGGCGGCCGGTCCCTGAACACTGAAGCTTTCTTT
- | - | TRBJ2-6 | TRBV9 | CASSVDREGGANVLTF | TGTGCCAGCAGCGTAGACAGGGAGGGTGGGGCCAACGTCCTGACTTTC
- | - | TRBJ1-3 | TRBV29-1 | CSVTRSLPGDGGNTIYF | TGCAGCGTTACCCGGTCGCTTCCAGGGGACGGTGGAAACACCATATATTTT
- | - | TRBJ2-1 | TRBV18 | CASSQGSNEQFF | TGTGCCAGCTCACAGGGGTCAAATGAGCAGTTCTTC
- | TRBD1 | TRBJ2-1 | TRBV30 | CAWSADRVKDEQFF | TGTGCCTGGAGTGCGGACAGGGTGAAGGATGAGCAGTTCTTC
- | - | TRBJ1-5 | TRBV6-6 | CASSDSNQPQHF | TGTGCCAGCAGCGATAGCAATCAGCCCCAGCATTTT
- | TRBD1 | TRBJ1-6 | TRBV5-4 | CASSRDRGRNSPLHF | TGTGCCAGCAGTAGGGACAGGGGTCGTAATTCACCCCTCCACTTT
- | - | TRBJ2-7 | TRBV6-6 | CASSYSRSSYEQYF | TGTGCCAGCAGTTACTCAAGGAGCTCCTACGAGCAGTACTTC
- | - | TRBJ2-2 | TRBV6-6 | CASRETGTGELFF | TGTGCCAGCAGAGAAACAGGGACCGGGGAGCTGTTTTTT
once | - | TRBJ1-1 | TRBV27 | CASIQSDNMNTEAFF | TGTGCCAGCATCCAGAGCGATAATATGAACACTGAAGCTTTCTTT
- | - | TRBJ2-7 | TRBV28 | CASGYYEQYF | TGTGCCAGCGGATACTACGAGCAGTACTTC
once | - | TRBJ1-1 | TRBV19 | CASSRAGGLGGGGTEAFF | TGTGCCAGTAGTAGGGCCGGTGGTCTGGGGGGCGGGGGCACTGAAGCTTTCTTT
- | TRBD2 | TRBJ2-5 | TRBV28 | CASSIGGYQETQYF | TGTGCCAGCAGTATCGGGGGGTACCAAGAGACCCAGTACTTC
- | - | TRBJ1-3 | TRBV10-3 | CAIRTADLANTIYF | TGTGCCATCAGAACAGCCGATTTGGCGAACACCATATATTTT
- | - | TRBJ1-2 | TRBV6-5 | CASRDSYGYTF | TGTGCCAGCAGGGACAGCTATGGCTACACCTTC
- | - | TRBJ2-5 | TRBV6-5 | CASNRGGETQYF | TGTGCCAGCAACAGGGGAGGAGAGACCCAGTACTTC
- | TRBD2 | TRBJ2-1 | TRBV9 | CASSVGAGGYNEQFF | TGTGCCAGCAGCGTAGGGGCGGGGGGTTACAATGAGCAGTTCTTC
- | - | TRBJ1-2 | TRBV12-3/TRBV12-4 | CASNLGGGYGYTF | TGTGCCAGCAATCTAGGGGGAGGATATGGCTACACCTTC
- | - | TRBJ1-5 | TRBV6-2/TRBV6-3 | CASSYFAGSQPQHF | TGTGCCAGCAGTTACTTTGCAGGGAGCCAGCCCCAGCATTTT
once | - | TRBJ2-1 | TRBV18 | CASSPSGNNEQFF | TGTGCCAGCTCACCCTCCGGGAACAATGAGCAGTTCTTC
- | - | TRBJ1-2 | TRBV6-5 | CASSYSPGLYGYTF | TGTGCCAGCAGTTACTCCCCAGGGCTCTATGGCTACACCTTC